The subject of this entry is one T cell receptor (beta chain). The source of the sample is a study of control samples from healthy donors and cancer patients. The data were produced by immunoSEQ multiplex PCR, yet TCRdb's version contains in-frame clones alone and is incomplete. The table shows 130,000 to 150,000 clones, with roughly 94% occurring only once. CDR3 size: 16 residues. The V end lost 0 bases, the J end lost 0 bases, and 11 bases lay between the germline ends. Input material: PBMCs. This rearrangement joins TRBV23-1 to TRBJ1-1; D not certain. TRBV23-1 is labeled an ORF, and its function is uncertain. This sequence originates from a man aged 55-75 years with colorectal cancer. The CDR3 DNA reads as TGCGCCAGCAGTCAATCTGGCGGGAGCCTGAACACTGAAGCTTTCTTT. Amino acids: CASSQSGGSLNTEAFF.